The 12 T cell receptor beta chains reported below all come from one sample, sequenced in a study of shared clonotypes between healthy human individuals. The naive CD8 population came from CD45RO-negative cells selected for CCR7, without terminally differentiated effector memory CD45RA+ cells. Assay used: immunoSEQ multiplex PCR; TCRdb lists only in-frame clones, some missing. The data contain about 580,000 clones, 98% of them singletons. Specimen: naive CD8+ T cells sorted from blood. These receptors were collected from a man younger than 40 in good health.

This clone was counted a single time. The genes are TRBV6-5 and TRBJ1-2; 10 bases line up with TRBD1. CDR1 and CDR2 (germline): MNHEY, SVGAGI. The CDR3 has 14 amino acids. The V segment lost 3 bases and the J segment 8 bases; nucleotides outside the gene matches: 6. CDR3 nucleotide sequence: TGTGCCAGCAGTTATCCCGGGACAGGGGTCGGCTACACCTTC. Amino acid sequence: CASSYPGTGVGYTF.

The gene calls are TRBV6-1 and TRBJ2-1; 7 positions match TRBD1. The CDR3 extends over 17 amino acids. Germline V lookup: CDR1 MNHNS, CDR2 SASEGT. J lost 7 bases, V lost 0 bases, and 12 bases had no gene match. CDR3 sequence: CASSEAPTGAYGNEQFF. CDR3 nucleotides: TGTGCCAGCAGTGAAGCGCCCACAGGGGCCTATGGGAATGAGCAGTTCTTC.

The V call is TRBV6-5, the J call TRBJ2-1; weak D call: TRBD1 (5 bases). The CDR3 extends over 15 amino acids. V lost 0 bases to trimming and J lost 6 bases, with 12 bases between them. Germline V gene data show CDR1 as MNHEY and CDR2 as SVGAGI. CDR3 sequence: CASSYSTVAFNEQFF. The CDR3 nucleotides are TGTGCCAGCAGTTACTCGACAGTAGCTTTCAATGAGCAGTTCTTC.

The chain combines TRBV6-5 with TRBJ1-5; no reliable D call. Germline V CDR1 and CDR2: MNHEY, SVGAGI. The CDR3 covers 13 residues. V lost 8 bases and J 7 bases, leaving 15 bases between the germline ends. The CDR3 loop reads CASRSLGPQPQHF. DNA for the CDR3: TGTGCCAGCCGCTCTTTAGGGCCCCAGCCCCAGCATTTT.

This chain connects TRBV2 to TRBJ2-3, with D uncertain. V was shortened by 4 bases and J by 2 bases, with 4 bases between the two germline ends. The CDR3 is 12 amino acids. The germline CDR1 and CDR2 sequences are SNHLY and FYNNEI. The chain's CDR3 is CASSGDTDTQYF. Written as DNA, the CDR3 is TGTGCCAGCAGTGGAGACACAGATACGCAGTATTTT.

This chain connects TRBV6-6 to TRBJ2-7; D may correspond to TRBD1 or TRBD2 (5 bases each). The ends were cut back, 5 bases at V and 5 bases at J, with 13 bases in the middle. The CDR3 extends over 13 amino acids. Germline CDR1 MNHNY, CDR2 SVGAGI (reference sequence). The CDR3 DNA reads TGTGCCAGCAGTCACAGAGAGGGGAACGAGCAGTACTTC. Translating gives CASSHREGNEQYF.

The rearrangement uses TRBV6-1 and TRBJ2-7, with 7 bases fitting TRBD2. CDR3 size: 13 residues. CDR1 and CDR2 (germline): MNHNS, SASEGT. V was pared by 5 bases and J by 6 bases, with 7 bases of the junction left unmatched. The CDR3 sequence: CASSWGGGGEQYF. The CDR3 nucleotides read TGTGCCAGCAGTTGGGGGGGAGGAGGCGAGCAGTACTTC.

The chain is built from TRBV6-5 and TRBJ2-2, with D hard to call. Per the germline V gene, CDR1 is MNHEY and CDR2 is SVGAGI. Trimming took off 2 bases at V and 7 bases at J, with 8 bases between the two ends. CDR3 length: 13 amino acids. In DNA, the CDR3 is TGTGCCAGCAGTTACACCCTCGGCGGGGAGCTGTTTTTT. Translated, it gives CASSYTLGGELFF.

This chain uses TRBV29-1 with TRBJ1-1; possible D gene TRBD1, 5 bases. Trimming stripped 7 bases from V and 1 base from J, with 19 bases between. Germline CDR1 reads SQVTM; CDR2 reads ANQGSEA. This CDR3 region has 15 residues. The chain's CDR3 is CSARIVGDRNTEAFF. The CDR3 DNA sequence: TGCAGCGCCCGAATAGTAGGGGATAGGAACACTGAAGCTTTCTTT.

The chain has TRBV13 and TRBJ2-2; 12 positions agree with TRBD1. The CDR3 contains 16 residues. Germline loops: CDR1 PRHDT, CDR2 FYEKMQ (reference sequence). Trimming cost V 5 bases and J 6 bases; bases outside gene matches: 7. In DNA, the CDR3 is TGTGCCAGCAGCGGGGGACAGGGGGCGTCCCCCGGGGAGCTGTTTTTT. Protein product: CASSGGQGASPGELFF.

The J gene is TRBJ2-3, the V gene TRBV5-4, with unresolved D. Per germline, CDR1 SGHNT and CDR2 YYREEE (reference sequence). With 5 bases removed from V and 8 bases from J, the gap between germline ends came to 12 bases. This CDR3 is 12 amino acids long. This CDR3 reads CASRGQAGTQYF. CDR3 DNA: TGTGCCAGCAGGGGCCAGGCAGGTACGCAGTATTTT.

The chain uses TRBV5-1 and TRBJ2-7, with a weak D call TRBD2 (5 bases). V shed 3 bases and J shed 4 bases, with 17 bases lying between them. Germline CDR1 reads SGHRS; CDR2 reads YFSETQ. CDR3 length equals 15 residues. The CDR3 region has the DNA TGCGCCAGCAGCTCCACGGGAAGTCTAGCTTACGAGCAGTACTTC. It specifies CASSSTGSLAYEQYF.